Following are 25 T cell receptor beta chains from one sample sequenced in a study of T cell responses to AZD1222 COVID-19 vaccine. TCRdb's table, derived via immunoSEQ multiplex PCR, lists solely in-frame clones and lacks some. The sample has approximately 130,000 clones, roughly 91% seen once. Sequences were derived from peripheral blood, sampled on day 0 of AZD1222 vaccination. The receptor set was obtained from an adult in good health.

The chain recombines TRBV9 with TRBJ2-7; a weak D match, TRBD1 (5 bases). In germline, CDR1 is SGDLS, CDR2 YYNGEE. The CDR3 extends over 14 amino acids. Trimming took 3 bases from V and 2 from J, leaving 12 bases between them. The CDR3 region is CASSATEFPYEQYF. The DNA for the CDR3 is TGTGCCAGCAGCGCGACAGAATTCCCCTACGAGCAGTACTTC.

Regarding this clone: This CDR3 is also generated by other DNA sequences in the sample. This chain links TRBV29-1 with TRBJ1-2; no definite D call. Germline CDR1 and CDR2: SQVTM and ANQGSEA. CDR3 length: 12 amino acids. Trimming shortened V by 4 bases and J by 3 bases, and 9 bases separated the two germline ends. The CDR3 DNA reads TGCAGCGTTGGCGAAGGTGACTATGGCTACACCTTC. Translating it yields CSVGEGDYGYTF.

V gene TRBV5-1 combines with J gene TRBJ2-1; 9 bases are shared with TRBD2. Per germline, CDR1 SGHRS and CDR2 YFSETQ. The junction had 5 bases not matched to a gene; V was cut back by 0 bases and J by 4 bases. This CDR3 comprises 16 residues. This chain's CDR3 is CASSLVPAGGYNEQFF. CDR3 coding DNA: TGCGCCAGCAGCTTGGTTCCAGCGGGAGGATACAATGAGCAGTTCTTC.

J is TRBJ1-4 and V is TRBV4-1; D ambiguous. Trimming removed 0 bases from V and 0 bases from J, with 17 bases in between. The CDR3 extends over 19 amino acids. Germline loops: CDR1 MGHRA, CDR2 YSYEKL. CDR3 in amino acids: CASSQDHEAAPATNEKLFF. DNA of the CDR3: TGCGCCAGCAGCCAAGATCACGAGGCTGCACCTGCAACTAATGAAAAACTGTTTTTT.

The chain links TRBV5-1 to TRBJ1-2; D is unclear. CDR1 is SGHRS and CDR2 is YFSETQ in the germline V gene. Trimming left V 3 bases short and J 1 base short, with 7 bases between. There are 13 residues in the CDR3. This CDR3 is CASSSGDNYGYTF. In nucleotides, the CDR3 is TGCGCCAGCAGCTCCGGGGATAACTATGGCTACACCTTC.

V is TRBV9 and J is TRBJ1-2; TRBD1 might be the D (6 bases). Per the germline V gene, CDR1 is SGDLS and CDR2 is YYNGEE. The CDR3 has 14 amino acids. With 6 bases removed from V and 4 bases from J, the gap between germline ends came to 16 bases. CDR3 nucleotide sequence: TGTGCCAGCACTGCTACGGACAGCTTCTATGGCTACACCTTC. Translated: CASTATDSFYGYTF.

The chain is built from TRBV21-1 and TRBJ1-1; the tabulated D call, TRBD1, remains unverified against the DNA. TRBV21-1 is reported as a pseudogene. The CDR3 totals 15 residues. The CDR3 spells CASSERQDMNTEAFF. The CDR3 DNA sequence: TGTGCCAGCAGCGAAAGACAGGACATGAACACTGAAGCTTTCTTT.

V gene TRBV4-3 combines with J gene TRBJ2-2, with no clear D. V was clipped by 1 base and J by 2 bases, with 8 bases between them. This CDR3 region has 15 residues. Germline CDR1 reads LGHNA; CDR2 reads YSLEER. DNA of the CDR3: TGCGCCAGCAGCCAAGCTTCCCCAAACACCGGGGAGCTGTTTTTT. It specifies CASSQASPNTGELFF.

The rearrangement joins TRBV6-5 to TRBJ1-6; D not resolved. This CDR3 spans 14 amino acids. The germline V gene encodes CDR1 MNHEY and CDR2 SVGAGI. Trimming took off 2 bases at V and 5 bases at J, with 7 bases between the two ends. The chain's CDR3 is CASSYGANNSPLHF. The CDR3 DNA follows: TGTGCCAGCAGTTACGGCGCAAATAATTCACCCCTCCACTTT.

V usage is TRBV7-3 and J usage is TRBJ2-2; possible D gene TRBD2, 5 bases. This CDR3 region has 13 residues. In germline, CDR1 is SGHTA, CDR2 FQGTGA. V shed 5 bases and J shed 6 bases, with 10 bases lying between them. The CDR3 loop reads CASSPGLPGELFF. In nucleotides, the CDR3 is TGTGCCAGCAGCCCCGGACTCCCCGGGGAGCTGTTTTTT. Looking up the rest from reference TRBV7-3 and TRBJ2-2 gives the full variable domain: GAGVSQTPSNKVTEKGKYVELRCDPISGHTALYWYRQSLGQGPEFLIYFQGTGAADDSGLPNDRFFAVRPEGSVSTLKIQRTERGDSAVYLCASSPGLPGELFFGEGSRLTVL.

This chain connects TRBV10-3 to TRBJ2-7; D is undetermined. Germline V gives CDR1 ENHRY, CDR2 SYGVKD. CDR3 length equals 12 residues. Deletions cut 6 bases from V and 2 bases from J, with 8 bases between. The CDR3 loop is CAIRDTTYEQYF. The DNA for the CDR3 is TGTGCCATCAGGGATACGACCTACGAGCAGTACTTC.

The chain combines TRBV15 with TRBJ2-7; D may be TRBD2 (6 bases). Germline CDR1 is LNHNV and CDR2 is YYDKDF (reference sequence). The CDR3 runs 13 residues. Trimming removed 3 bases at V and 3 bases at J, with 9 bases between. The chain's CDR3 is CATSRLANYEQYF. DNA for the CDR3: TGTGCCACCAGCAGGCTAGCGAACTACGAGCAGTACTTC.

This clone was seen only a few times. The gene calls are TRBV25-1 and TRBJ2-1, with 9 bases that match TRBD2. Germline V gene data show CDR1 as MGHDK and CDR2 as SYGVNS. Germline trimming cut 5 bases from V and 2 bases from J; bases unmatched to any gene: 1. The CDR3 runs 14 residues. This chain's CDR3 is CASSLAGTYNEQFF. In DNA, the CDR3 is TGTGCCAGCAGTCTAGCGGGGACCTACAATGAGCAGTTCTTC.

V is TRBV2 and J is TRBJ1-2, with D hard to call. Germline V lookup: CDR1 SNHLY, CDR2 FYNNEI. Trimming cost V 5 bases and J 1 base, with 11 bases left between them. This CDR3 spans 14 amino acids. CDR3 in amino acids: CASSTGVGNYGYTF. DNA of the CDR3: TGTGCCAGCAGTACCGGGGTGGGTAACTATGGCTACACCTTC.

V and J are TRBV19 and TRBJ2-3; D is unresolved. The V end lost 6 bases, the J end lost 1 base, and 11 bases lay between the germline ends. Per germline, CDR1 LNHDA and CDR2 SQIVND (reference sequence). The CDR3 has 14 amino acids. The CDR3 region has the DNA TGTGCCAGTAGAAAGACCGATCGCACAGATACGCAGTATTTT. Its protein is CASRKTDRTDTQYF.

This rearrangement joins TRBV2 to TRBJ2-2; unclear D gene. V lost 7 bases, J lost 1 base, and 10 bases lay in between. The CDR3 has 14 amino acids. The germline CDR1 and CDR2 sequences are SNHLY and FYNNEI. CDR3 nucleotide sequence: TGTGCCAGCATTTTCGATATGAACACCGGGGAGCTGTTTTTT. The encoded protein is CASIFDMNTGELFF.

The chain is built from TRBV3-1 (or the pseudogene TRBV3-2) and TRBJ2-3; 7 nucleotides align to TRBD2. The CDR3 is 15 residues long. CDR1 and CDR2 from the germline V gene are LGHDT and YNNKEL (reference sequence). With V trimmed by 0 bases and J by 13 bases, 13 bases remained unmatched. This CDR3 is CASSQDLTSAKWEYF. CDR3 DNA sequence: TGTGCCAGCAGCCAAGATCTTACTAGCGCCAAATGGGAGTATTTT.

For this clone: Other DNA variants within this sample encode the same CDR3. The chain carries TRBV5-1 and TRBJ1-3, with D unclear. The CDR3 sequence is 14 residues long. Germline V gives CDR1 SGHRS, CDR2 YFSETQ. V shed 0 bases and J shed 2 bases, with 6 bases lying between them. The CDR3 is CASSLAGTGNTIYF. As DNA, the CDR3 is TGCGCCAGCAGCTTGGCCGGGACTGGAAACACCATATATTTT.

J is TRBJ2-5 and V is TRBV7-6; no reliable D call. The CDR3 has 14 residues. Germline V gene lookup returns CDR1 SGHVS and CDR2 FNYEAQ. Trimming stripped 1 base from V and 4 bases from J, with 10 bases between. The CDR3 reads CASSLGAVIETQYF. CDR3 in DNA: TGTGCCAGCAGCTTAGGGGCAGTGATAGAGACCCAGTACTTC.

Written as DNA, the CDR3 is TGTGCCAGCAGCTCCAGGCCTGGGGTGGATACGCAGTATTTT. The encoded protein is CASSSRPGVDTQYF. J is TRBJ2-3 and V is TRBV9; D unresolved. This CDR3 is 14 amino acids long. CDR1 and CDR2 (germline): SGDLS, YYNGEE. V lost 4 bases and J 6 bases, leaving 15 bases between the germline ends.

The genes are TRBV6-1 and TRBJ1-2, with a possible D match to TRBD1 (5 bases). The germline V gene encodes CDR1 MNHNS and CDR2 SASEGT. The length of the CDR3 is 14 residues. Trimming left V 2 bases short and J 5 bases short, with 12 bases between. This chain's CDR3 is CASSENLRGYGYTF. The CDR3 region has the DNA TGTGCCAGCAGTGAAAATCTAAGGGGTTATGGCTACACCTTC.

The chain links TRBV18 to TRBJ1-1, with a tentative D call TRBD1 (5 bases). CDR3 length equals 13 residues. The V gene lost 5 bases and the J gene lost 3 bases, with 10 bases spanning the gap. Germline assignment: CDR1 KGHSH and CDR2 LQKENI. Here the CDR3 reads CASSSSQDTEAFF. CDR3 DNA sequence: TGTGCCAGCTCATCTTCACAGGACACTGAAGCTTTCTTT.

V is TRBV12-3 or TRBV12-4 and J is TRBJ2-3, with D uncertain. CDR3 size: 13 residues. V was shortened by 5 bases and J by 3 bases, with 9 bases between the two germline ends. The CDR3 spells CASSAFRTDTQYF. The CDR3 DNA is TGTGCCAGCAGTGCTTTCAGAACAGATACGCAGTATTTT.

This clone was counted once. The CDR3 protein is CASSLYRNTEAFF. DNA for the CDR3: TGTGCCAGCAGCTTGTACAGGAACACTGAAGCTTTCTTT. The chain employs TRBV5-5 and TRBJ1-1, with D unresolved. Between the trimmed V and J ends, which lost 1 base and 1 base, there was a span of 5 bases. This CDR3 has 13 residues. CDR1 is SGHKS, CDR2 YYEKEE, per germline (reference sequence).

The chain carries TRBV12-3 or TRBV12-4 and TRBJ1-1, with TRBD1 identical over 7 bases. The junction had 6 bases not matched to a gene; V was cut back by 6 bases and J by 5 bases. CDR3 length: 13 residues. The chain's CDR3 is CASSIGTATEAFF. For the CDR3, the DNA is TGTGCCAGCAGCATCGGGACAGCTACTGAAGCTTTCTTT.